This section outlines one TCR beta chain sequence together with its context. Researchers put TCRalpha and TCRbeta cDNA through two nested PCRs lasting 16 and 9 cycles. TCRdb reworked the 5' RACE reads into one entry per CDR3 protein, no DNA. This table lists some 150,000 distinct CDR3 sequences. This record belongs to a study of monozygotic twins with inflammatory bowel disease. This CDR3 is 13 amino acids long. The germline V gene has CDR1 SGHTA and CDR2 FQGNSA. The clonotype comes from a human donor with ulcerative colitis or Crohn's disease, or a healthy co-twin of an affected twin (not recorded which). This sequence joins TRBV7-2 and TRBJ2-7. Sequencing input: blood. The chain's CDR3 is CASSLERRHEQYF.